This T cell receptor beta chain is drawn from a study of CD8+ T cells in alopecia areata. Study background: Treated patients received oral tofacitinib, 5 to 10 mg twice daily. Study results and caveats: Especially in alopecia totalis/universalis, lesional scalp showed greater clonality than normal scalp did.

This clone has a handful of counts. The antigen is undetermined. Individuals with alopecia areata gave both lesional scalp punch biopsies and peripheral blood for collection. Trimming removed 5 bases at V and 1 base at J, with 9 bases between. The CDR3 runs 13 residues. Germline CDR1 is SEHNR and CDR2 is FQNEAQ (reference sequence). Investigators isolated RNA and reverse transcribed it into cDNA to act as the sequencing template. Clones were sequenced by immunoSEQ multiplex PCR, and TCRdb holds only the in-frame ones, with some missing. The data hold some 180,000 clones, with around 63% observed a single time.

This chain joins TRBV7-9 and TRBJ2-7; D is undetermined. The receptor was derived from a human donor with alopecia areata. Source: CD4+ T cells sorted from blood, taken at week 0. The CDR3 sequence is CASSRSVSYEQYF. As DNA, the CDR3 is TGTGCCAGCAGCCGTTCTGTGTCCTACGAGCAGTACTTC.